This T cell receptor (beta chain) was identified during a study of cytomegalovirus exposure and HLA in healthy donors. Across the whole study: Of several hundred genotyped donors, roughly 80% clustered with self-reported Caucasian donors.

Comment on this clone: Its antigen is currently unknown.

Germline values: CDR1 SGHTA, CDR2 FQGNSA. This CDR3 contains 15 residues. The J segment lost 4 bases and the V segment lost 6 bases, leaving 7 bases of the junction unmatched. Healthy bone marrow donors formed the donor group. Study-level points and caveats: An analysis done earlier found most TCR beta V segments productive about 87% or about 30% of the time. As immune exposure information, only CMV serostatus was available.

Vbeta (60) and Jbeta (13) primers were used in the PCR. TCRdb keeps only in-frame clones here, not all; method: immunoSEQ multiplex PCR. The profile covers 150,000 to 200,000 clones, with 85% appearing a single time and about 2% taken by the ten largest. The chain couples TRBV7-2 to TRBJ2-1; 9 nucleotides line up with TRBD2. This TCR came from a man between 18 and 35 years old in good health and CMV-seropositive. The specimen was PBMCs. DNA of the CDR3: TGTGCCAGCAGTAACAGCGGGGGGATATACAATGAGCAGTTCTTC. It is translated as CASSNSGGIYNEQFF.